Presented here are 15 T cell receptor beta chains from one specimen sequenced in a study of blood T cell repertoires in COVID-19. TCRdb's copy holds only in-frame clones and misses some; the assay was immunoSEQ multiplex PCR. The data show about 270,000 clones, around 91% seen once. The sequenced sample consisted of PBMCs or T cells enriched from blood (not recorded which). The receptors derive from a young woman who had recovered from COVID-19.

CDR3: CASSEVAGGIRETQYF. CDR3 DNA sequence: TGTGCCAGCAGTGAAGTAGCGGGGGGGATTCGGGAGACCCAGTACTTC. The chain links TRBV6-1 to TRBJ2-5; 11 bases fit TRBD2. V dropped 1 base and J dropped 5; count of bases not matched to a gene: 6. This CDR3 is built from 16 residues. Germline V gene sequence: CDR1 MNHNS, CDR2 SASEGT.

This clone was seen just once. This sequence joins TRBV2 and TRBJ1-1; D remains ambiguous. This CDR3 is 12 amino acids long. Germline V gene lookup returns CDR1 SNHLY and CDR2 FYNNEI. Trimming removed 6 bases from V and 0 bases from J, with 5 bases in between. As DNA, the CDR3 is TGTGCCAGCAGCCTCGTGAACACTGAAGCTTTCTTT. Amino acid sequence: CASSLVNTEAFF.

V is TRBV20-1 and J is TRBJ2-3; 10 nucleotides agree with TRBD2. This CDR3 spans 17 amino acids. The ends lost 3 bases at V and 0 bases at J; junction bases unmatched: 9. Germline CDR1 and CDR2: DFQATT and SNEGSKA (reference sequence). Written as DNA, the CDR3 is TGCAGTGCTAGTGACCCATTGACTAGCGGGAGCACAGATACGCAGTATTTT. This sequence encodes CSASDPLTSGSTDTQYF.

The V and J genes are TRBV5-1 and TRBJ1-2; TRBD1 matches 10 bases. Germline-derived CDR1 and CDR2 are SGHRS and YFSETQ. The CDR3 extends over 15 amino acids. The V and J ends lost 4 bases and 2 bases, in that order; junction bases with no gene match: 5. The CDR3 coding sequence is TGCGCCAGCAGCGGGGGGACAGGGGTCAACTATGGCTACACCTTC. Translation gives CASSGGTGVNYGYTF.

This clone was seen only once. The chain uses TRBV28 and TRBJ1-1; tentative D call: TRBD1 (6 bases). V was clipped by 3 bases and J by 4 bases, with 15 bases between them. The CDR3 length is 15 residues. CDR1 and CDR2 (germline): MDHEN, SYDVKM. CDR3 residues: CASSFYSRGVTEAFF. As DNA, the CDR3 is TGTGCCAGCAGTTTTTATTCCAGGGGTGTCACTGAAGCTTTCTTT.

This chain links TRBV18 with TRBJ2-1; 8 bases are shared with TRBD1. Germline assignment: CDR1 KGHSH and CDR2 LQKENI. This CDR3 region has 16 residues. The ends lost 3 bases at V and 3 bases at J; junction bases unmatched: 7. In nucleotides, the CDR3 is TGTGCCAGCTCACCGCCGGGACAGGCCTTCTACAATGAGCAGTTCTTC. It is translated as CASSPPGQAFYNEQFF.

This clone was detected a few times. The chain recombines TRBV4-1 with TRBJ2-3, with 10 bases matching TRBD1. Germline V gives CDR1 MGHRA, CDR2 YSYEKL. Losses at the gene ends were 5 bases for V and 2 bases for J; bases not matched to a gene: 10. The CDR3 loop spans 17 amino acids. The CDR3 sequence: CASSSPAGTGATDTQYF. CDR3 bases: TGCGCCAGCAGCTCTCCCGCGGGGACAGGGGCCACAGATACGCAGTATTTT.

The CDR3 reads CASSWTDREIYGYTF. The CDR3 DNA follows: TGCGCCAGCAGCTGGACGGACAGGGAGATCTATGGCTACACCTTC. The rearrangement joins TRBV5-1 to TRBJ1-2; 8 nucleotides match TRBD1. With 3 bases clipped from V and 4 bases from J, the junction kept 8 bases outside the gene matches. This CDR3 has 15 residues. Germline assignment: CDR1 SGHRS and CDR2 YFSETQ. Together with reference TRBV5-1 and TRBJ1-2, the CDR3 gives the full variable domain: KAGVTQTPRYLIKTRGQQVTLSCSPISGHRSVSWYQQTPGQGLQFLFEYFSETQRNKGNFPGRFSGRQFSNSRSEMNVSTLELGDSALYLCASSWTDREIYGYTFGSGTRLTVV.

This chain links TRBV6-1 with TRBJ2-5; 12 bases map to TRBD2. V lost 5 bases to trimming and J lost 5 bases; unmatched junction nucleotides: 6. Germline CDR1 reads MNHNS; CDR2 reads SASEGT. CDR3 length: 15 amino acids. The CDR3 loop is CASSSQTSGGETQYF. For the CDR3, the DNA is TGTGCCAGCAGTTCCCAGACTAGCGGGGGTGAGACCCAGTACTTC.

The V and J genes are TRBV7-6 and TRBJ2-7; the match to TRBD2 covers 10 bases. The CDR3 spans 15 residues. Germline V gene data show CDR1 as SGHVS and CDR2 as FNYEAQ. J lost 0 bases, V lost 4 bases, and 3 bases had no gene match. The chain's CDR3 is CASSYSGGPSYEQYF. CDR3 in DNA: TGTGCCAGCAGCTATAGCGGGGGGCCCTCCTACGAGCAGTACTTC.

The chain has TRBV5-1 and TRBJ1-5; a weak D match, TRBD1 (6 bases). From germline, CDR1 is SGHRS and CDR2 YFSETQ. The CDR3 covers 16 residues. The V gene lost 0 bases and the J gene lost 0 bases, with 10 bases spanning the gap. Written as DNA, the CDR3 is TGCGCCAGCAGCTTGGGGCCAGGGGATAGCAATCAGCCCCAGCATTTT. It translates to CASSLGPGDSNQPQHF.

This rearrangement joins TRBV12-3 or TRBV12-4 to TRBJ1-2; D is ambiguous. This CDR3 region has 12 residues. The ends were cut back, 2 bases at V and 7 bases at J, with 8 bases in the middle. DNA for the CDR3: TGTGCCAGCAGTTTAAGTATGCGTGGCTACACCTTC. Amino acid sequence: CASSLSMRGYTF.

V usage is TRBV5-4 and J usage is TRBJ1-2, with TRBD1 as a possible D gene (5 bases). The germline V gene has CDR1 SGHNT and CDR2 YYREEE (reference sequence). The CDR3 covers 15 residues. The V and J ends lost 0 bases and 4 bases respectively, with 13 bases between them. CDR3 sequence reads: CASSLGREGIYGYTF. CDR3 DNA: TGTGCCAGCAGCTTGGGCAGGGAAGGGATCTATGGCTACACCTTC.

The chain couples TRBV19 to TRBJ1-2; weak D call: TRBD1 (6 bases). CDR1 and CDR2 (germline): LNHDA, SQIVND (reference sequence). V lost 6 bases and J lost 8, with 19 bases in between. The CDR3 is 14 residues long. The CDR3 spells CASRGIRGYGGYTF. The CDR3 nucleotides read TGTGCCAGTAGAGGAATCAGGGGATATGGCGGCTACACCTTC.

The gene calls are TRBV29-1 and TRBJ1-1; the match to TRBD1 covers 8 bases. Germline V gene lookup returns CDR1 SQVTM and CDR2 ANQGSEA. The CDR3 length is 15 residues. The CDR3 protein is CSGRRQGAQNTEAFF. The CDR3 DNA follows: TGCAGTGGCCGCAGGCAGGGGGCTCAGAACACTGAAGCTTTCTTT.